Listed here is a single T cell receptor (beta chain). Its antigen is still unknown. This CDR3 is built from 15 residues. The germline V gene has CDR1 LNHNV and CDR2 YYDKDF (reference sequence). Trimming shortened V by 1 base and J by 6 bases, and 13 bases separated the two germline ends. Clones were sequenced by immunoSEQ multiplex PCR, and TCRdb holds only the in-frame ones, with some missing. This sample carries tens of thousands of clones, about nine tenths of them seen once, and the ten largest clones take 3.5% to 4.5%. The data stem from a study of OX40 agonist ivuxolimab in advanced cancers. Study-level background: A partial response was reached by three patients: one with hepatocellular carcinoma and two with cutaneous melanoma.

Findings of the study overall: CD8+ T cells (on average) carried more expanded clones than CD4+ T cells. The expanded peripheral T cells' antigen specificity was not determined. At 0.1 to 3.0 mg/kg, clonal expansion of CD4+ and CD8+ blood T cells had occurred by week 6.

The rearrangement links TRBV15 to TRBJ1-5; no clear D. The TCR originated in an adult with an advanced solid tumor such as melanoma, head and neck, liver or kidney cancer. The sequencing here drew on CD4+ or CD8+ T cells sorted from blood, taken in a trial of the OX40 agonist ivuxolimab. CDR3 bases: TGTGCCACCAGCAGAGTGGGCAGGTCGGGTCAGCCCCAGCATTTT. Amino acid sequence: CATSRVGRSGQPQHF.